The present TCR beta chain was sequenced within a study of Graves' ophthalmopathy and Graves' hyperthyroidism. Study at large: The stable label applied to hyperthyroidism with no ophthalmopathy within 18 months of follow-up.

The authors amplified TCR beta CDR3 regions from RNA transcripts. Second-round multiplex PCR came after a first-round RT-PCR that employed HTBI primers. TCRdb re-called the multiplex PCR reads with MiXCR, one entry per CDR3 protein. The repertoire holds more than 1,000,000 distinct CDR3 sequences, with about two fifths as singletons. V lost 8 bases and J lost 2, with 13 bases in between. Germline CDR1 is SEHNR and CDR2 is FQNEAQ (reference sequence). The CDR3 consists of 13 residues. Each hyperthyroidism patient was newly diagnosed, with under 2 months' duration, and aged 18 to 65. Orbital computed tomography, together with clinical symptoms, serum thyroxine, TRAb and thyroid ultrasound, was used for diagnosis.

What was sequenced was peripheral blood or thyroid tissue (not recorded which). V usage is TRBV7-9 and J usage is TRBJ2-7, with D unclear. This sequence originates from an adult man with Graves' hyperthyroidism. The CDR3 sequence is CASAAESPYEQYF. Here the CDR3 DNA reads TGTGCCAGCGCTGCAGAGAGTCCCTACGAGCAGTACTTC. Complete variable domain (other parts from reference TRBV7-9 and TRBJ2-7): DTGVSQNPRHKITKRGQNVTFRCDPISEHNRLYWYRQTLGQGPEFLTYFQNEAQLEKSRLLSDRFSAERPKGSFSTLEIQRTEQGDSAMYLCASAAESPYEQYFGPGTRLTVT.